Following are 27 T cell receptor beta chains from one sample sequenced in a study of blood T cell repertoires in COVID-19. Data came from immunoSEQ multiplex PCR; TCRdb stores just in-frame clones and leaves some out. The profile covers roughly 150,000 clones, with 80% appearing a single time and roughly 0.56% taken by the ten largest. Sequenced: peripheral blood. All receptors derive from a man in his sixties with acute or convalescent COVID-19.

The chain combines TRBV7-2 with TRBJ2-7; possibly TRBD1 for D (5 bases). Germline V lookup: CDR1 SGHTA, CDR2 FQGNSA. V dropped 1 base and J dropped 2 bases, with 9 bases sitting between them. The CDR3 sequence is 14 residues long. Here the CDR3 reads CASSLGGGPYEQYF. The CDR3 bases are TGTGCCAGCAGCTTAGGGGGCGGACCCTACGAGCAGTACTTC.

The rearrangement links TRBV5-1 to TRBJ2-1; 10 bases agree with TRBD2. Trimming cost V 4 bases and J 4 bases; bases outside gene matches: 11. Per germline, CDR1 SGHRS and CDR2 YFSETQ. The CDR3 covers 17 residues. The CDR3 is CASSPSTPSGGYNEQFF. The CDR3 DNA sequence: TGCGCCAGCAGCCCATCCACCCCTAGCGGGGGTTACAATGAGCAGTTCTTC.

The chain is built from TRBV15 and TRBJ2-7; TRBD1 might be the D (5 bases). V was trimmed by 0 bases and J by 3 bases, leaving 12 bases between them. This CDR3 region has 15 residues. Germline loops: CDR1 LNHNV, CDR2 YYDKDF (reference sequence). Here the CDR3 reads CATSRDRAMGYEQYF. For the CDR3, the DNA is TGTGCCACCAGCAGAGACAGGGCTATGGGCTACGAGCAGTACTTC.

The chain uses TRBV30 and TRBJ2-7; tentatively, D is TRBD1 (5 bases). Per the germline V gene, CDR1 is GTSNPN and CDR2 is SVGIG (reference sequence). Trimming shortened V by 4 bases and J by 4 bases, and 14 bases separated the two germline ends. The CDR3 spans 13 residues. The CDR3 spells CAWKRQLDYEQYF. The CDR3 region has the DNA TGTGCCTGGAAGAGACAGCTAGATTACGAGCAGTACTTC.

This clone was recorded only once. The chain employs TRBV2 and TRBJ2-7, with D possibly TRBD1 on 6 matching bases. V was trimmed by 6 bases and J by 3 bases, leaving 9 bases between them. CDR3 length: 12 amino acids. Germline V gene lookup returns CDR1 SNHLY and CDR2 FYNNEI. The DNA for the CDR3 is TGTGCCAGCAGAACAGGGCTCTACGAGCAGTACTTC. Translating it yields CASRTGLYEQYF.

V usage is TRBV5-8 and J usage is TRBJ2-7; 8 nucleotides line up with TRBD1. The CDR3 has 13 amino acids. With 2 bases clipped from V and 7 bases from J, the junction kept 5 bases outside the gene matches. Germline V gene sequence: CDR1 SGHTS, CDR2 YDEGEE. For the CDR3, the DNA is TGTGCCAGCAGCTTTCAGGGGGCGAGGGAGCAGTACTTC. Translating it yields CASSFQGAREQYF. The full variable domain, with the rest looked up from reference TRBV5-8 and TRBJ2-7, is EAGVTQSPTHLIKTRGQQATLRCSPISGHTSVYWYQQALGLGLQFLLWYDEGEERNRGNFPPRFSGRQFPNYSSELNVNALELEDSALYLCASSFQGAREQYFGPGTRLTVT.

The chain is built from TRBV7-9 and TRBJ1-1; 8 nucleotides line up with TRBD1. V lost 5 bases, J lost 5 bases, and 4 bases stayed unmatched. Germline CDR1 reads SEHNR; CDR2 reads FQNEAQ (reference sequence). This CDR3 is built from 13 residues. The CDR3 DNA is TGTGCCAGCAGCGTTCGACAGGGGACTGAAGCTTTCTTT. Its protein product is CASSVRQGTEAFF.

In this sample, this clone turned up once. The V and J genes are TRBV20-1 and TRBJ2-1; D may be TRBD1 (5 bases). V dropped 3 bases and J dropped 3 bases, with 12 bases sitting between them. The CDR3 has 14 residues. Germline assignment: CDR1 DFQATT and CDR2 SNEGSKA (reference sequence). The CDR3 bases are TGCAGTGCTAGTCACGGCAGGGTCTACAATGAGCAGTTCTTC. Protein: CSASHGRVYNEQFF.

The chain couples TRBV18 to TRBJ2-3, with 10 bases fitting TRBD1. Germline V gene sequence: CDR1 KGHSH, CDR2 LQKENI. The CDR3 runs 15 residues. Trimming at V came to 2 bases and at J to 4 bases, leaving 3 bases not matched to a gene. CDR3 residues: CASSPGQGEADTQYF. The CDR3 DNA follows: TGTGCCAGCTCACCAGGACAGGGGGAGGCAGATACGCAGTATTTT.

The chain links TRBV5-5 to TRBJ1-6; possible D gene TRBD1, 5 bases. Germline lookup yields CDR1 SGHKS and CDR2 YYEKEE (reference sequence). Trimming cost V 1 base and J 9 bases, with 11 bases left between them. This CDR3 comprises 14 residues. The CDR3 loop reads CASSLWGDSSPLHF. The CDR3 nucleotides read TGTGCCAGCAGCTTGTGGGGTGACAGTTCACCCCTCCACTTT.

V usage is TRBV5-5 and J usage is TRBJ2-2, with 7 bases identical to TRBD2. The CDR3 spans 16 residues. Germline trimming cut 0 bases from V and 4 bases from J; bases unmatched to any gene: 6. Germline CDR1 and CDR2: SGHKS and YYEKEE (reference sequence). The DNA for the CDR3 is TGTGCCAGCAGCTTGGGAGCGGGGCCGGGCACCGGGGAGCTGTTTTTT. Its translation: CASSLGAGPGTGELFF.

The V call is TRBV19, the J call TRBJ1-5; no definite D call. Germline values: CDR1 LNHDA, CDR2 SQIVND (reference sequence). Trimming removed 7 bases at V and 6 bases at J, with 13 bases between. This CDR3 spans 13 amino acids. The CDR3, as DNA: TGTGCCAGTAACGGTGCGGGTGGTCAGCCCCAGCATTTT. Protein product: CASNGAGGQPQHF. The full variable domain, rest sourced from reference TRBV19 and TRBJ1-5, is DGGITQSPKYLFRKEGQNVTLSCEQNLNHDAMYWYRQDPGQGLRLIYYSQIVNDFQKGDIAEGYSVSREKKESFPLTVTSAQKNPTAFYLCASNGAGGQPQHFGDGTRLSIL.

The chain uses TRBV7-3 and TRBJ2-7; unclear D gene. Germline V gives CDR1 SGHTA, CDR2 FQGTGA. The germline V and J ends were trimmed by 3 bases and 7 bases, with 13 bases remaining between them. This CDR3 has 13 amino acids. As DNA, the CDR3 is TGTGCCAGCAGCTTTCTACCCCAGGAAGAGCAGTACTTC. Protein: CASSFLPQEEQYF.

The table lists this clone with a few counts. CDR3: CASSVSPGGNEQFF. The CDR3 DNA is TGTGCCAGCAGCGTTTCCCCCGGGGGCAATGAGCAGTTCTTC. This chain links TRBV9 with TRBJ2-1, with a possible D match to TRBD2 (6 bases). The CDR3 runs to 14 residues. V was pared by 2 bases and J by 6 bases, with 12 bases between. Germline CDR1 reads SGDLS; CDR2 reads YYNGEE.

The chain is built from TRBV6-5 and TRBJ2-7; a possible D gene is TRBD2 (7 bases). From germline, CDR1 is MNHEY and CDR2 SVGAGI. The CDR3 has 15 amino acids. Trimming stripped 7 bases from V and 0 bases from J, with 16 bases between. The CDR3 bases are TGTGCCAGCAAAGGGGGGGGGATACCCTCCTACGAGCAGTACTTC. Residues: CASKGGGIPSYEQYF.

The V call is TRBV14, the J call TRBJ2-3; tentative D call: TRBD1 (6 bases). The CDR3 length is 17 residues. Trimming removed 0 bases at V and 0 bases at J, with 13 bases between. Germline V gene data show CDR1 as SGHDN and CDR2 as FVKESK. The CDR3 sequence is CASSQDQGQTSTDTQYF. The CDR3 DNA sequence: TGTGCCAGCAGCCAAGACCAGGGGCAGACTAGCACAGATACGCAGTATTTT.

This chain links TRBV6-6 with TRBJ1-5; D is unclear. The CDR3 is 15 amino acids. The V end was cut by 3 bases, the J end by 4 bases, with 13 bases between. Germline V CDR1 and CDR2: MNHNY, SVGAGI (reference sequence). CDR3 residues: CASSYYGEGNQPQHF. The CDR3 region has the DNA TGTGCCAGCAGTTATTACGGGGAAGGGAATCAGCCCCAGCATTTT.

This chain uses TRBV27 with TRBJ2-5; TRBD2 matches at 13 bases. V was clipped by 4 bases and J by 7 bases; unmatched bases: 9. Germline-derived CDR1 and CDR2 are MNHEY and SMNVEV (reference sequence). The CDR3 spans 16 residues. CDR3 in amino acids: CASSSTGLAGVGTQYF. The CDR3 DNA follows: TGTGCCAGCAGTTCCACCGGACTAGCGGGGGTTGGGACCCAGTACTTC.

V and J are TRBV4-1 and TRBJ2-5; 8 bases align to TRBD1. The V gene end was trimmed by 0 bases and the J gene end by 2 bases; junction bases not matched to a gene: 2. CDR3 length: 15 residues. Germline values: CDR1 MGHRA, CDR2 YSYEKL. The CDR3 sequence is CASSQETGAQETQYF. DNA of the CDR3: TGCGCCAGCAGCCAAGAGACAGGGGCTCAAGAGACCCAGTACTTC.

Only one count was recorded for this clone. The genes are TRBV4-1 and TRBJ2-7, with a possible D match to TRBD2 (5 bases). This CDR3 is built from 14 residues. In germline, CDR1 is MGHRA, CDR2 YSYEKL. V shed 4 bases and J shed 0 bases, with 10 bases lying between them. The CDR3 nucleotides read TGCGCCAGCAGCCCCAACCGGGGCTCCTACGAGCAGTACTTC. Translation: CASSPNRGSYEQYF.

The chain recombines TRBV10-3 with TRBJ2-2, with a weak D call TRBD1 (6 bases). The CDR3 extends over 17 amino acids. Germline V gives CDR1 ENHRY, CDR2 SYGVKD. V was clipped by 2 bases and J by 6 bases, with 19 bases between them. Here the CDR3 reads CAISEPTGRTGPGELFF. The CDR3 DNA reads TGTGCCATCAGTGAGCCGACTGGGCGCACAGGGCCCGGGGAGCTGTTTTTT.

The chain combines TRBV30 with TRBJ2-3, with 12 nucleotides matching TRBD2. The junction had 6 bases not matched to a gene; V was cut back by 3 bases and J by 5 bases. The CDR3 length is 15 residues. Germline V lookup: CDR1 GTSNPN, CDR2 SVGIG (reference sequence). The CDR3 sequence is CAWSRTSGAGDTQYF. The CDR3 region has the DNA TGTGCCTGGAGCCGGACTAGCGGGGCGGGAGATACGCAGTATTTT.

The chain links TRBV3-1 (or the pseudogene TRBV3-2) to TRBJ2-6; 7 bases line up with TRBD1. CDR3 length: 17 amino acids. V shed 3 bases and J 0 bases; nucleotides not matched to a gene: 5. CDR1 is LGHDT, CDR2 YNNKEL, per germline (reference sequence). CDR3 protein: CASSHTRTGSGANVLTF. The CDR3 nucleotides are TGTGCCAGCAGCCACACCCGGACAGGCTCTGGGGCCAACGTCCTGACTTTC.

The CDR3 protein is CASSQFCVIAGATSTDTQYF. The CDR3 DNA reads as TGTGCCAGCAGCCAGTTCTGCGTGATAGCGGGGGCCACTAGCACAGATACGCAGTATTTT. The chain is built from TRBV3-1 (or the pseudogene TRBV3-2) and TRBJ2-3, with TRBD2 identical over 9 bases. The V gene end was trimmed by 3 bases and the J gene end by 0 bases; junction bases not matched to a gene: 16. CDR1 and CDR2 from the germline V gene are LGHDT and YNNKEL (reference sequence). The CDR3 runs 20 residues.

The V gene is TRBV7-2, the J gene TRBJ1-1; D unclear. The CDR3 length is 15 residues. With 3 bases removed from V and 6 bases from J, the gap between germline ends came to 17 bases. Germline V gene lookup returns CDR1 SGHTA and CDR2 FQGNSA. For the CDR3, the DNA is TGTGCCAGCAGCTTCTCGTCAGAATGGTTCTCTGAAGCTTTCTTT. This sequence encodes CASSFSSEWFSEAFF.

The chain recombines TRBV6-1 with TRBJ2-7; D might be TRBD2 (6 bases). In germline, CDR1 is MNHNS, CDR2 SASEGT. Trimming removed 4 bases from V and 4 bases from J, with 20 bases in between. This CDR3 has 16 amino acids. The CDR3 bases are TGTGCCAGCAGTGCCCGCCACCGCCTAGCGCGTTACGAGCAGTACTTC. This translates into CASSARHRLARYEQYF.

This rearrangement joins TRBV7-2 to TRBJ2-7; possible D gene TRBD1, 6 bases. CDR3 length equals 16 residues. Trimming took off 5 bases at V and 2 bases at J, with 19 bases between the two ends. From germline, CDR1 is SGHTA and CDR2 FQGNSA. This chain's CDR3 is CASSQGLARATYEQYF. The CDR3 nucleotides are TGTGCCAGCAGCCAGGGGTTGGCGAGGGCGACCTACGAGCAGTACTTC.